This T cell receptor beta chain originates from a study of siplizumab effects on memory and regulatory T cells. Points on this clone: No antigen is known for it.

For every sample, about 10^5 TCR templates were assayed. Profiled with immunoSEQ multiplex PCR; TCRdb holds only in-frame clones, not every one. The top ten hold under 3% of the sample, which has approximately 100,000 clones, more than 85% seen once. The CDR3 length is 14 residues. J lost 2 bases, V lost 5 bases, and 2 bases had no gene match. Per the germline V gene, CDR1 is SGHTA and CDR2 is FQGTGA. Findings of the study overall: Naive T cells were seemingly more diverse than memory cells, and major contributions to the alloresponse seemed to be made by them.

V is TRBV7-3 and J is TRBJ2-7; 11 positions match TRBD2. Sequenced sample: CD4+ T cells sorted from blood. This receptor was obtained from a human donor in good health. Some clones in this sample may be carry-over from other donors' samples. The CDR3, as DNA: TGTGCCAGCAGCCTGACTAGCGGGGCCTACGAGCAGTACTTC. Residues: CASSLTSGAYEQYF.